Sequencing of this TCR beta chain was carried out in a study of cytomegalovirus exposure and HLA in healthy donors. The CDR3 has 13 amino acids. V was clipped by 6 bases and J by 2 bases, with 11 bases between them. CDR1 and CDR2 from the germline V gene are MNHNY and SVGAGI (reference sequence). 60 Vbeta and 13 Jbeta primers were used in PCR. Method: immunoSEQ multiplex PCR; TCRdb's copy keeps in-frame clones and lacks some. The sample lists about 170,000 clones; less than 85% were seen once. In its sample, this clone was seen once. The sequenced sample consisted of PBMCs. This TCR derives from a man between 18 and 29 years old in good health and CMV-seronegative. The V call is TRBV6-6, the J call TRBJ2-7; tentatively, D is TRBD1 (5 bases). The CDR3 region is CASREGATYEQYF. Written as DNA, the CDR3 is TGTGCCAGCAGGGAAGGGGCCACCTACGAGCAGTACTTC.